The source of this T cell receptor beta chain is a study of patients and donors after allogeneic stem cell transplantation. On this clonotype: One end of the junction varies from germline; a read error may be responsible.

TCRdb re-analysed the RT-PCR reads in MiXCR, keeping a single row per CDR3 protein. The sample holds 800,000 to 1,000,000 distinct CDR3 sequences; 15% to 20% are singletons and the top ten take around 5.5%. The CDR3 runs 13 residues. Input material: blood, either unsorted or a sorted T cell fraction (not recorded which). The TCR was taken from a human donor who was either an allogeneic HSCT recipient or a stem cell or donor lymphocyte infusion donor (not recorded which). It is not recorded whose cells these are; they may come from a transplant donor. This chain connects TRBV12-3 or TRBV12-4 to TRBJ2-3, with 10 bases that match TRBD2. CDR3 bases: TGTGCCAGCAGTTTGCTAGCGGGAGATACGCAGTTTTTT. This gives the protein CASSLLAGDTQFF.